The present TCR beta chain was sequenced within a study of cytotoxic CD8 clonotypes in ibrutinib-treated CLL. Libraries were prepared by immunoSEQ multiplex PCR; TCRdb keeps only in-frame clonotypes and omits some of them. The table includes around 300,000 clones, 80% detected once. The CDR3 is 15 residues long. V dropped 3 bases and J dropped 3 bases, with 18 bases sitting between them. From germline, CDR1 is GTSNPN and CDR2 SVGIG (reference sequence). Study-wide findings and caveats: Clonality climbed at ibrutinib response, then dropped toward baseline at progression.

In the case of this clone: The antigen is undetermined.

The chain combines TRBV30 with TRBJ2-7; D not certain. The TCR was taken from a human donor with chronic lymphocytic leukemia. The specimen was PBMCs, collected before ibrutinib treatment. CDR3 in amino acids: CAWSPESQRFYEQYF. The CDR3 coding sequence is TGTGCCTGGAGCCCGGAGAGCCAAAGATTCTACGAGCAGTACTTC. Based on the CDR3 plus reference TRBV30 and TRBJ2-7, the full variable domain is SQTIHQWPATLVQPVGSPLSLECTVEGTSNPNLYWYRQAAGRGLQLLFYSVGIGQISSEVPQNLSASRPQDRQFILSSKKLLLSDSGFYLCAWSPESQRFYEQYFGPGTRLTVT.